These T cell receptor beta chains were read from a single sample in a study of cytomegalovirus exposure and HLA in healthy donors. Profiled with immunoSEQ multiplex PCR; TCRdb holds only in-frame clones, not every one. The sample holds around 55,000 clones. Sequencing was performed on PBMCs. The receptors were gathered from a man aged 50-59 years in good health and CMV-seropositive. Each CDR3 is given with its conserved first and last residue. The D gene is left open where the match is weak.

TRBJ2-7 | TRBD1 | TRBV7-8 | TGTGCCAGCAGCCCCCCGGGACAGAAGGGCGAATACTTC | CASSPPGQKGEYF
TRBJ1-1 | TRBD1 | TRBV5-4 | TGTGCCAGCAGCCCTCGGACAGGGGGCAAGGACACTGAAGCTTTCTTT | CASSPRTGGKDTEAFF
TRBJ1-1 | TRBD1 | TRBV5-1 | TGCGCCAGCAGCGAGGACAGGACTACTGAAGCTTTCTTT | CASSEDRTTEAFF
TRBJ2-2 | TRBD1 | TRBV18 | TGTGCCAGCTCACATAAGACAGGGGGTCTGAACACCGGGGAGCTGTTTTTT | CASSHKTGGLNTGELFF
TRBJ1-3 | - | TRBV4-3 | TGCGCCAGCAGCCAAAGCAGGGGCCTCTCTGGAAACACCATATATTTT | CASSQSRGLSGNTIYF
TRBJ1-6 | TRBD1 | TRBV4-3 | TGCGCCAGCAGCCAGGGATCCCGGGACAGGGGATCACCCCTACACTTT | CASSQGSRDRGSPLHF
TRBJ2-1 | - | TRBV5-1 | TGCGCCAGCAGGCCGGGGGTCCCTTCCTACAATGAGCAGTTCTTC | CASRPGVPSYNEQFF
TRBJ2-2 | - | TRBV18 | TGTGCCAGCTCACCTCCCGGACTACCCAGCACCGGGGAGCTGTTTTTT | CASSPPGLPSTGELFF
TRBJ2-7 | TRBD1 | TRBV5-1 | TGCGCCAGCAGCCCTCCGGGACAGGACTACGAGCAGTACTTC | CASSPPGQDYEQYF
TRBJ2-7 | TRBD1 | TRBV19 | TGTGCCAGTAGTCTCGGGACAGGGGGCTACGAGCAGTACTTC | CASSLGTGGYEQYF
TRBJ2-5 | - | TRBV5-1 | TGCGCCAGCAGCTTGTCGGGTTCGTCGGAGACCCAGTACTTC | CASSLSGSSETQYF
TRBJ2-1 | - | TRBV6-5 | TGTGCCAGCAGGGCAGGGGCCACTAGCTACAATGAGCAGTTCTTC | CASRAGATSYNEQFF
TRBJ1-1 | - | TRBV7-9 | TGTGCCAGCAGCTTAGAGAGTGCTCGCACTGAAGCTTTCTTT | CASSLESARTEAFF
TRBJ1-1 | - | TRBV7-8 | TGTGCCAGCAGCTTAGCGTACGGCAGGGGTTCTATGAACACTGAAGCTTTCTTT | CASSLAYGRGSMNTEAFF
TRBJ1-1 | - | TRBV30 | TGTGCCTGGAGTGCTCAGGGTGCTGGCACTGAAGCTTTCTTT | CAWSAQGAGTEAFF
TRBJ1-1 | - | TRBV5-1 | TGCGCCAGCAGGAACGGAGCGATGAACACTGAAGCTTTCTTT | CASRNGAMNTEAFF
TRBJ2-1 | TRBD2 | TRBV4-3 | TGCGCCAGCAGCCAAGAACCGACTAGCGGGGCGCTGTTCTTC | CASSQEPTSGALFF
TRBJ2-7 | - | TRBV29-1 | TGCAGCGGCGGAGAAACCTACGAGCAGTACTTC | CSGGETYEQYF
TRBJ1-1 | - | TRBV7-3 | TGTGCCAGCAGCTCCGACAGGAACACTGAAGCTTTCTTT | CASSSDRNTEAFF
TRBJ1-2 | - | TRBV5-8 | TGTGCCAGCAGCTTGTCAGCGATCTATGGCTACACCTTC | CASSLSAIYGYTF
TRBJ1-1 | - | TRBV29-1 | TGCAGCGTTGATGATTGGGGGCCGAACACTGAAGCTTTCTTT | CSVDDWGPNTEAFF
TRBJ1-1 | - | TRBV6-5 | TGTGCCAGCAGTTACTCGGGGGGGCTCACTGAAGCTTTCTTT | CASSYSGGLTEAFF
TRBJ1-2 | - | TRBV2 | TGTGCCAGCAGGGGCGAGGGTTGGCAAGGCTACACCTTC | CASRGEGWQGYTF
TRBJ2-7 | TRBD1 | TRBV2 | TGTGCCAGCAGCGCACAGGGGTCCTACGAGCAGTACTTC | CASSAQGSYEQYF
TRBJ2-1 | TRBD2 | TRBV4-1 | TGCGCCAGCAGCTCACCGGGACTAGCGGGGGGGCCTTCATACCCGGAGCAGTTCTTC | CASSSPGLAGGPSYPEQFF
TRBJ2-3 | TRBD2 | TRBV4-3 | TGCGCCAGCAGCCAAGGGACTAGCGGAGATACGCAGTATTTT | CASSQGTSGDTQYF
TRBJ2-2 | TRBD1 | TRBV9 | TGTGCCAGCAGCCTCGGGACAGGTCACACCGGGGAGCTGTTTTTT | CASSLGTGHTGELFF
TRBJ2-5 | TRBD1 | TRBV7-6 | TGTGCCAGCAAACAGGGGCTACAGTACCAAGAGACCCAGTACTTC | CASKQGLQYQETQYF
TRBJ2-5 | - | TRBV2 | TGTGCCAGCAGTGAAGTATTCGCGGGGTTAGAGACCCAGTACTTC | CASSEVFAGLETQYF
TRBJ2-1 | TRBD2 | TRBV5-6 | TGTGCCAGCAGCTTGAAAACTAGCGGGCCCGGAAAGCAGTTCTTC | CASSLKTSGPGKQFF
TRBJ1-4 | - | TRBV5-1 | TGCGCCAGCAGCCCGGAGGGTTTTGCAACTAATGAAAAACTGTTTTTT | CASSPEGFATNEKLFF
TRBJ2-7 | - | TRBV9 | TGTGCCAGCAGCGATACCTTGGGGCTTTCTCAAGGGGAGCAGTACTTC | CASSDTLGLSQGEQYF
TRBJ1-1 | TRBD1 | TRBV5-1 | TGCGCCAGCAGCGAAGGGACAGGGGGCTTGAACACTGAAGCTTTCTTT | CASSEGTGGLNTEAFF
TRBJ2-7 | TRBD2 | TRBV4-2 | TGTGCCAGCAGCCAAACTAGCGGGGGGGGCTCCTACGAGCAGTACTTC | CASSQTSGGGSYEQYF
TRBJ2-1 | TRBD2 | TRBV7-8 | TGTGCCAGCAGCCTACTAGCGGGAGGCGGCTACAATGAGCAGTTCTTC | CASSLLAGGGYNEQFF
TRBJ2-1 | - | TRBV5-4 | TGTGCCAGCAGCTTGCCCAGGTCAGAGCAGTTCTTC | CASSLPRSEQFF
TRBJ1-1 | - | TRBV2 | TGTGCCAGCAGTGCCCTCCGTATGAACACTGAAGCTTTCTTT | CASSALRMNTEAFF
TRBJ2-1 | TRBD2 | TRBV4-1 | TGCGCCAGCAGCCAAGAGGCGGGGACTAGCGGCTACAATGAGCAGTTCTTC | CASSQEAGTSGYNEQFF
TRBJ1-2 | - | TRBV4-3 | TGCGCCAGCAGCCAAGCGGATAGGGGAACCTATGGCTACACCTTC | CASSQADRGTYGYTF
TRBJ1-5 | TRBD1 | TRBV18 | TGTGCCAGCTCACCGACAGGGGGGGGCAATCAGCCCCAGCATTTT | CASSPTGGGNQPQHF
TRBJ2-7 | TRBD2 | TRBV6-5 | TGTGCCAGCAGTTATGGTAGCGGGGGTTCCTACGAGCAGTACTTC | CASSYGSGGSYEQYF
TRBJ2-1 | TRBD2 | TRBV9 | TGTGCCAGCAGCCCCCCGGGACTAGCCGGCCGAAATGAGCAGTTCTTC | CASSPPGLAGRNEQFF
TRBJ1-5 | - | TRBV29-1 | TGCAGCGCTGGGGAGGGAGGACAGCCCCAGCATTTT | CSAGEGGQPQHF
TRBJ1-1 | - | TRBV19 | TGTGCCAGTAGTACCTGGGCCCACACTGAAGCTTTCTTT | CASSTWAHTEAFF
TRBJ2-1 | - | TRBV29-1 | TGCAGCGTTTCGGGGGTCCGGATGGACAATGAGCAGTTCTTC | CSVSGVRMDNEQFF
TRBJ2-1 | - | TRBV7-2 | TGTGCCAGCAGCTTAAGCTCCGACAATGAGCAGTTCTTC | CASSLSSDNEQFF
TRBJ1-2 | - | TRBV7-9 | TGTGCCAGCAGCTTATTAGGGGGACGCATGGGTCTCGGTGGCTACACCTTC | CASSLLGGRMGLGGYTF
TRBJ1-1 | TRBD1 | TRBV7-2 | TGTGCCAGCAGCTCAGGACAGGGAATGAACACTGAAGCTTTCTTT | CASSSGQGMNTEAFF